This T cell receptor (beta chain) comes out of a study of T cell clonality in common variable immunodeficiency. V lost 8 bases to trimming and J lost 0 bases, with 16 bases between them. Germline V gives CDR1 KGHSH, CDR2 LQKENI. This CDR3 contains 16 residues. This clone was seen many times. The CDR3 end lies 3 residues beyond the end of the read and is filled in from the germline J gene. Here immunoSEQ multiplex PCR was the method, and the copy in TCRdb shows in-frame clones only, minus some. The table lists about 81,000 clones, with no singletons. The rearrangement joins TRBV18 to TRBJ1-4; D is possibly TRBD1 (5 bases). Specimen: peripheral blood mononuclear cells. The TCR originated in a person aged 18 to 75 in good health. The CDR3 DNA, read in part, is TGTGCCAGCGCAGACCAGGGCCCGGCAACTAATGAAAAA. Encoded protein: CASADQGPATNEK. The entire CDR3 protein reads CASADQGPATNEKLFF.